The 9 T cell receptor beta chains in this list originate from one sample, sequenced in a study of T cell changes during pregnancy in multiple sclerosis. Sequencing used immunoSEQ multiplex PCR; TCRdb keeps in-frame clones, though not all of them. The sample carries approximately 85,000 clones, approximately 89% recorded once. Sequenced here: peripheral blood, sampled in the first trimester of pregnancy. Source of these receptors: a female donor with multiple sclerosis, enrolled in a pregnancy study.

This clone was seen only once. This rearrangement joins TRBV7-6 to TRBJ2-5; the match to TRBD2 covers 14 bases. CDR3 size: 16 residues. The ends lost 5 bases at V and 2 bases at J; junction bases unmatched: 4. Germline-derived CDR1 and CDR2 are SGHVS and FNYEAQ. CDR3 bases: TGTGCCAGCAGCCGCGGACTAGCGGGGGGTCAAGAGACCCAGTACTTC. Protein sequence: CASSRGLAGGQETQYF.

This clone was counted once. The chain joins TRBV30 to TRBJ2-2; 12 nucleotides agree with TRBD2. With 1 base clipped from V and 4 bases from J, the junction kept 7 bases outside the gene matches. CDR1 is GTSNPN, CDR2 SVGIG, per germline (reference sequence). This CDR3 is 17 amino acids long. CDR3 loop: CAWSATSGGPFTGELFF. The CDR3 DNA reads TGTGCCTGGAGTGCTACTAGCGGGGGGCCCTTCACCGGGGAGCTGTTTTTT.

The chain is built from TRBV4-3 and TRBJ2-1; D is undetermined. This CDR3 is 16 amino acids long. V lost 1 base to trimming and J lost 0 bases, with 10 bases between them. Germline CDR1 is LGHNA and CDR2 is YSLEER. The CDR3 protein is CASSQGQRSSYNEQFF. The CDR3 coding sequence is TGCGCCAGCAGCCAAGGGCAGCGAAGCTCCTACAATGAGCAGTTCTTC.

The V and J genes are TRBV19 and TRBJ2-1, with D perhaps TRBD2 (7 bases). Germline CDR1 reads LNHDA; CDR2 reads SQIVND (reference sequence). Trimming cost V 8 bases and J 6 bases, with 17 bases left between them. The CDR3 is made up of 14 amino acids. The CDR3 DNA is TGTGCCAGTGGTGGGGGGGCGAAGGGCAATGAGCAGTTCTTC. This gives the protein CASGGGAKGNEQFF.

V usage is TRBV5-4 and J usage is TRBJ2-1; 11 nucleotides align to TRBD2. V was pared by 3 bases and J by 7 bases, with 12 bases of the junction left unmatched. The CDR3 covers 17 residues. Germline loops: CDR1 SGHNT, CDR2 YYREEE (reference sequence). The CDR3 DNA sequence: TGTGCCAGCAGCTATGGACTAGCGGGCCCGCGCGGGAATGAGCAGTTCTTC. This translates into CASSYGLAGPRGNEQFF. Looking up the rest from reference TRBV5-4 and TRBJ2-1 gives the full variable domain: ETGVTQSPTHLIKTRGQQVTLRCSSQSGHNTVSWYQQALGQGPQFIFQYYREEENGRGNFPPRFSGLQFPNYSSELNVNALELDDSALYLCASSYGLAGPRGNEQFFGPGTRLTVL.

The rearrangement uses TRBV28 and TRBJ2-1; 7 bases align to TRBD1. The length of the CDR3 is 15 residues. V lost 10 bases to trimming and J lost 0 bases; unmatched junction nucleotides: 9. Germline-derived CDR1 and CDR2 are MDHEN and SYDVKM. CDR3 protein: CATRDSQSSYNEQFF. The DNA of the CDR3 is TGTGCCACCCGGGACAGTCAGAGCTCCTACAATGAGCAGTTCTTC.

The chain couples TRBV6-1 to TRBJ1-4, with a possible D match to TRBD1 (6 bases). The CDR3 covers 15 residues. V gave up 2 bases and J gave up 7 bases, with 14 bases separating them. Germline V gene lookup returns CDR1 MNHNS and CDR2 SASEGT. The chain's CDR3 is CASSEMPGVVEKLFF. The CDR3 nucleotides read TGTGCCAGCAGTGAAATGCCAGGGGTAGTTGAAAAACTGTTTTTT.

V is TRBV11-1 and J is TRBJ1-1; D is ambiguous. V shed 6 bases and J shed 1 base, with 12 bases lying between them. This CDR3 spans 14 amino acids. Looked up from germline, CDR1 is SGHAT and CDR2 is FQDESV (reference sequence). DNA for the CDR3: TGTGCCAGCAGGCCGACGGGAGGGAACACTGAAGCTTTCTTT. This codes for CASRPTGGNTEAFF.

This clone was counted once. The V gene is TRBV9, the J gene TRBJ2-2; TRBD2 aligns across 9 bases. Germline V gives CDR1 SGDLS, CDR2 YYNGEE. The CDR3 consists of 16 residues. Trimming cost V 3 bases and J 2 bases; bases outside gene matches: 5. This CDR3 is CASSAASGINTGELFF. The CDR3 coding sequence is TGTGCCAGCAGCGCCGCTAGCGGGATAAACACCGGGGAGCTGTTTTTT. The variable domain in full, with the rest retrieved from reference TRBV9 and TRBJ2-2, is DSGVTQTPKHLITATGQRVTLRCSPRSGDLSVYWYQQSLDQGLQFLIQYYNGEERAKGNILERFSAQQFPDLHSELNLSSLELGDSALYFCASSAASGINTGELFFGEGSRLTVL.